A selection of T cell receptor beta chains follows, all from one sample in a study of cytomegalovirus exposure and HLA in healthy donors. TCRdb's copy holds only in-frame clones and misses some; the assay was immunoSEQ multiplex PCR. Here the sample spans about 120,000 clones, about four fifths being singletons. The specimen was PBMCs. These receptors were taken from a woman aged 18-35 years in good health and CMV-seronegative. CDR3s leave out the opening cysteine and the closing phenylalanine or tryptophan.

v_gene: TRBV18; CDR3aa: ASSPPTGSSGNTIY
v_gene: TRBV5-6; CDR3aa: ASSLGELNEQF
v_gene: TRBV28; CDR3aa: ASSLMESGGSNTEAF
v_gene: TRBV6-1; CDR3aa: ASSEAISGRGGREKLF
v_gene: TRBV19; CDR3aa: ASSTLGAGAYGNTIY
v_gene: TRBV29-1; CDR3aa: SVEGPSESGNTIY
v_gene: TRBV19; CDR3aa: ASSSQGQITEAF
v_gene: TRBV2; CDR3aa: AIPRLAGASYNEQF
v_gene: TRBV6-1; CDR3aa: ASSVGQTSNQPQH
v_gene: TRBV6-1; CDR3aa: ASVTRVSSYNEQF
v_gene: TRBV28; CDR3aa: ASRSWTGVDTQY
v_gene: TRBV5-4; CDR3aa: ASSLGLAGTQETQY
v_gene: TRBV30; CDR3aa: AESEGGSRETQY
v_gene: TRBV9; CDR3aa: ASSVQMGQLTDTQY
v_gene: TRBV29-1; CDR3aa: SCRRGQLNEASAEAF
v_gene: TRBV28; CDR3aa: ASSRATWGSNQPQH
v_gene: TRBV19; CDR3aa: ASHPTGISGQPQH
v_gene: TRBV9; CDR3aa: ASRTPGGTGGSGELF
v_gene: TRBV29-1; CDR3aa: SVSLRTGTPEAF
v_gene: TRBV6-4; CDR3aa: ASSATVSSYNEQF
v_gene: TRBV6-1; CDR3aa: ASKGQGGVDTQY
v_gene: TRBV7-9; CDR3aa: ASSLRVGRLRAEAF
v_gene: TRBV6-6; CDR3aa: ASSYAGRQPQH
v_gene: TRBV5-8; CDR3aa: ASSLAPRGYTEAF
v_gene: TRBV6-5; CDR3aa: ASSTGQNNEQF
v_gene: TRBV4-2; CDR3aa: ASSQDHLGTGAREAEAF
v_gene: TRBV6-1; CDR3aa: ASSEPGQTVYEQY
v_gene: TRBV18; CDR3aa: ASSPLGDYRSYEQY
v_gene: TRBV19; CDR3aa: ASSKGQALQLYEQY
v_gene: TRBV19; CDR3aa: ASSPRAAGQPQH
v_gene: TRBV19; CDR3aa: ASSFGQGGYT
v_gene: TRBV4-1; CDR3aa: ASSQELGAGYT
v_gene: TRBV28; CDR3aa: ASSSGTYEQY
v_gene: TRBV14; CDR3aa: ASSLKDRGYGYT
v_gene: TRBV9; CDR3aa: ASSVESQAEAF
v_gene: TRBV7-9; CDR3aa: ASSNREGPEAF
v_gene: TRBV10-2; CDR3aa: ASFPTGNNEQF
v_gene: TRBV6-5; CDR3aa: ASRSDRGFAEAF
v_gene: TRBV14; CDR3aa: ASSQGNLRRQDPYEQY
v_gene: TRBV5-6; CDR3aa: ASSFSGGGWTEAF
v_gene: TRBV28; CDR3aa: ASRRQGEETQY
v_gene: TRBV5-1; CDR3aa: ASRPPGTGSYGYT
v_gene: TRBV25-1; CDR3aa: ASTQAYNGEQY
v_gene: TRBV30; CDR3aa: AWSRNRVRTDSYEQY
v_gene: TRBV19; CDR3aa: ASSIEGVTTYEQY
v_gene: TRBV30; CDR3aa: AWSLSGGAGYTKAF
v_gene: TRBV20-1; CDR3aa: SARAAYEQY
v_gene: TRBV2; CDR3aa: ASSDVTVGNTIY
v_gene: TRBV18; CDR3aa: ASSPSTGGQPQH
v_gene: TRBV19; CDR3aa: ASRTFGDYGYT